This T cell receptor beta chain came from a study of blood T cell repertoires in COVID-19 (dated by TCRdb to 2018 to 2021). With regard to the full study: Collaborator samples came from the United States, Italy and Spain and covered acute and convalescent phases of COVID-19. The material from the prospective study consisted of cDNA or gDNA derived from T cells, B-cell-depleted T cells, or PBMCs. The dataset comprised deeply sampled blood TCRbeta repertoires from subjects exposed to, actively infected with, or recovered from COVID-19. A freely available public database, intended as a resource for researchers studying the immune response to SARS-CoV-2, is where the repertoires were released. The samples were drawn from the first 160 participants of the ongoing ImmuneRACE study and from 950 to 1,500 subjects provided by 6 global collaborators. A de-identified subject ID, COVID-19 status, age in years and sex were almost always included in the sample metadata. Where HLA class I and class II types were available, the types were taken from metadata supplied by the sample provider, not from assay-based typing. What the authors observed across the whole study: How much clinical and demographic metadata was included differed by source and by participant, and the metadata was provided uncurated.

From the cysteine through the phenylalanine, the CDR3 covers 15 amino acids. Here the CDR3 DNA is all that survives: 45 bases in frame from base 1. The CDR1 and CDR2 encoded by the germline V gene (reference sequence) are DFQATT and SNEGSKA. Trimming removed 3 bases from V and 6 bases from J, leaving 17 bases between the germline ends. About this clone itself: Its target antigen remains unknown. Base-call qualities are not available, and no considerably larger clone is one nucleotide away.

TCRbeta CDR3 regions were amplified from genomic DNA using the immunoSEQ Assay, a bias-controlled multiplex PCR. In the original analysis: Within the assay, amplification of reference gene primers was used to estimate how many nucleated cells each sample contained. To quantify the absolute abundance of each unique TCRbeta CDR3 rearrangement, sequence reads were collapsed and filtered. For each sample, productive Simpson clonality was calculated as the square root of Simpson's diversity index across productive rearrangements. Sourced from immuneACCESS, this table was stored by TCRdb with only in-frame sequences that have V and J called. A share of the clones is absent; for the studies checked, an unresolved V gene accounts for under half, and the remainder has no known explanation. V and J calls and clone size are given by that table; D and trimming were obtained from the DNA. The sample table holds over 250,000 clones, of which around 86% were seen once. The ten largest clones take up around 9.5% of the sample.

Samples from volunteer blood donors who had recovered from COVID-19 were contributed by a second Seattle source. Each collaborating institution followed its own protocols to collect whole blood in K2EDTA tubes. For TCRbeta analysis, collaborators shipped samples as frozen whole blood, isolated PBMCs, or DNA extracted from either of those sample types. Sequenced material: peripheral blood. The rearranged chain carries TRBV20-1 and TRBJ2-2, and perhaps TRBD2 as D gene, on 5 matching bases. The clonotype comes from a man aged 40-49 years who had recovered from COVID-19. The nucleotides are TGCAGTGCTAGTTCTCCCGGGGTGGGAGCCGGGGAGCTGTTTTTT. This gives the protein CSASSPGVGAGELFF.